This T cell receptor beta chain was profiled in a study of beta chain features in type 1 diabetes. At the level of the study: Cell yields, age and gender were similar between patients and healthy donors. Overall study findings and caveats: Significant though moderate, a shortening of TCRB CDR3s appeared in all four CD4+ subsets of Type 1 diabetes patients.

Isolated RNA was reverse transcribed in full, so expressed TCRB transcripts were sequenced. Clones were read by immunoSEQ multiplex PCR, and TCRdb kept only the in-frame ones, dropping some. This sample yields fewer than 150,000 clones, of which 6.9% are seen a single time; 1.3% to 1.5% belongs to the top ten. This clone was counted only a few times. Its specificity is not known. Trimming stripped 5 bases from V and 4 bases from J, with 15 bases between. The length of the CDR3 is 15 residues. CDR1 and CDR2 (germline): LNHDA, SQIVND (reference sequence). The gene calls are TRBV19 and TRBJ2-1, with D perhaps TRBD1 (6 bases). The sample consisted of central memory CD4+ T cells from blood. The clonotype was recovered from a woman in her 30s in good health. In DNA, the CDR3 is TGTGCCAGTAGTTTCCAACAAACAGGGTACAATGAGCAGTTCTTC. This codes for CASSFQQTGYNEQFF.